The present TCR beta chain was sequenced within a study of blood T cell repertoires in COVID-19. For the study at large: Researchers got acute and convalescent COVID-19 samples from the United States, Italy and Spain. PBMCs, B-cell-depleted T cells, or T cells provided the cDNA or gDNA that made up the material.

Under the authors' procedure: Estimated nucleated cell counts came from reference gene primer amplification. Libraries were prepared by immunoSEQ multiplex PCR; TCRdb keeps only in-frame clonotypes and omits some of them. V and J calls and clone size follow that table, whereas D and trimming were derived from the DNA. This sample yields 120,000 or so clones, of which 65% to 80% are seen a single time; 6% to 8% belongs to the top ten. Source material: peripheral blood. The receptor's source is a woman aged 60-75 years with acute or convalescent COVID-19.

The CDR3 loop reads CASSTSPSGGPDTQYF. CDR3 coding DNA: TGTGCCAGTAGTACCTCTCCTAGCGGGGGGCCAGATACGCAGTATTTT. The chain is built from TRBV19 and TRBJ2-3; TRBD2 aligns across 11 bases. V dropped 4 bases and J dropped 4; count of bases not matched to a gene: 7. The CDR3 consists of 16 residues. Per germline, CDR1 LNHDA and CDR2 SQIVND (reference sequence).